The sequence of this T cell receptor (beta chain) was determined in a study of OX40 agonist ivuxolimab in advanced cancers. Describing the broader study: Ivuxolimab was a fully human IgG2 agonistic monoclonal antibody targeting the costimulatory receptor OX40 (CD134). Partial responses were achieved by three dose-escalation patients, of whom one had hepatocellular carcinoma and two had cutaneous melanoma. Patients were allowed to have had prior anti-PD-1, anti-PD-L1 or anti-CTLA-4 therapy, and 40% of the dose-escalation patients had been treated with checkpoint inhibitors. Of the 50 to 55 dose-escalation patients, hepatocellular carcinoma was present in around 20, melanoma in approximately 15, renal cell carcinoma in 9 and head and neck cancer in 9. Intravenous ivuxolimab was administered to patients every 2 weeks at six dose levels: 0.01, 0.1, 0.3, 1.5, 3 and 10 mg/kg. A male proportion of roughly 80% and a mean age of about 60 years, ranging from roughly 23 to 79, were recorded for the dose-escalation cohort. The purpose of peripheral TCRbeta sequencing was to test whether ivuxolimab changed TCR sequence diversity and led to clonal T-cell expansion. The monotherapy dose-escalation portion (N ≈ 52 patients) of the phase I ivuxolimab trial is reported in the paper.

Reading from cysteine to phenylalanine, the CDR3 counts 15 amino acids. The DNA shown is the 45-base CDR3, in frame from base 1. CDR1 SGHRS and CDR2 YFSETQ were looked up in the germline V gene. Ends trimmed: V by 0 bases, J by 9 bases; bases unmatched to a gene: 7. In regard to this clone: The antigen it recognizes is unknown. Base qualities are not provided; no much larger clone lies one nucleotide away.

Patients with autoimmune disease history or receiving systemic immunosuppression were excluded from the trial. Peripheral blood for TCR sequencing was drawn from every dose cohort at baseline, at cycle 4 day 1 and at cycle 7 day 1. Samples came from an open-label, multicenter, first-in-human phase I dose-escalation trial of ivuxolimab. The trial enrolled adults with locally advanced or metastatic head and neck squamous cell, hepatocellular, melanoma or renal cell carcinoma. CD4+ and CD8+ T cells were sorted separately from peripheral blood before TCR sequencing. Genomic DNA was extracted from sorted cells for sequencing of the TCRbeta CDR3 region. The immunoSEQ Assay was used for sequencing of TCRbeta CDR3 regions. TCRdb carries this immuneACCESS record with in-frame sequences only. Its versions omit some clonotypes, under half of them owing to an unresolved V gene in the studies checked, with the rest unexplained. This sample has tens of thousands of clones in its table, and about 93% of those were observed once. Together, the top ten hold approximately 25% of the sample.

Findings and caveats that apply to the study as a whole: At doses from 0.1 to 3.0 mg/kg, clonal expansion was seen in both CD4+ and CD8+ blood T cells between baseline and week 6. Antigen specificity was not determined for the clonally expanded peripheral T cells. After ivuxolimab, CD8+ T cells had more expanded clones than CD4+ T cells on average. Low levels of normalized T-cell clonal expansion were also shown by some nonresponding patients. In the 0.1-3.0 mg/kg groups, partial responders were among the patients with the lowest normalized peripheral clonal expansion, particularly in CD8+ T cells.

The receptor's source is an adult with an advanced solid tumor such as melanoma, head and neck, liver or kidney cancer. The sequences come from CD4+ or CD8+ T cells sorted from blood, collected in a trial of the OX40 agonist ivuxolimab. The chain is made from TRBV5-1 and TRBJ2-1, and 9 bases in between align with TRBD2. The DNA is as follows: TGCGCCAGCAGCTTGGCCGCGGGAGGGCCTCTTGAGCAGTTCTTC. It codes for CASSLAAGGPLEQFF.